This T cell receptor (beta chain) comes out of a study of T cells in women clearing cervical HPV infection. Looking at the study overall: Case blood was drawn a median around 150 days after lesion detection. Only a few women had HLA typing results available.

Looked up from germline, CDR1 is SGHRS and CDR2 is YFSETQ. The CDR3 is made up of 13 amino acids. V was cut by 0 bases and J by 6 bases, with 6 bases left in between. Details on this clone: Its target is unknown. The DNA ends 3 residues before the CDR3 does, and the rest of the CDR3 is filled in from the germline J gene.

Only in-frame clones appear in the TCRdb table, and some are missing; sequencing was by immunoSEQ multiplex PCR. Here the sample table reports fewer than 40,000 clones. Study outcomes and limitations: T-cell numbers per sample were unknown and may explain richness differences. Repertoire richness, not evenness, was significantly elevated in CIN3+ cases versus controls.

Sequenced sample: blood buffy coat. This clonotype was obtained from a woman between 18 and 70 years old with a cervical HPV16 infection that either progressed to CIN3+ or cleared (not recorded which). J is TRBJ1-4 and V is TRBV5-1, with D tentatively TRBD1 (6 bases). Incomplete CDR3 DNA: TGCGCCAGCAGCTTGGGGACAGATGAAAAA. Translating it yields CASSLGTDEK. The entire CDR3 sequence reads CASSLGTDEKLFF.